This TCR beta chain appears in the sequencing data of a study of identical twins. Overall study findings and caveats: Models predicted too little out-of-frame TCR alpha sharing in monozygotic twins.

This clonotype was counted at least ten times. The antigen remains undetermined. A universal primer site was created by template switching, with the cDNA bearing unique molecular identifiers. From the 5' RACE reads, TCRdb called clonotypes with MiXCR, one entry per CDR3 protein. The table shows more than 650,000 distinct CDR3 sequences, with 5.5% to 6.5% occurring only once. The CDR3 length is 17 residues. CDR1 SGHRS and CDR2 YFSETQ come from the germline V gene. V gave up 0 bases and J gave up 10 bases; unmatched junction bases: 14. This TCR was sampled from a man aged 18 to 30 in good health. Material: naive T cells sorted from blood. The rearrangement links TRBV5-1 to TRBJ2-1; TRBD1 matches 9 bases. Here the CDR3 reads CASSLDLRDRVSYEQFF. The CDR3 region has the DNA TGCGCCAGCAGCTTGGACCTCCGGGACAGGGTCTCTTACGAGCAGTTCTTC.